This TCR beta chain was profiled in a study of Ad26.COV2.S vaccination and SARS-CoV-2 variants (dated by TCRdb to about 2021). Background for the entire study: Donors in the vaccine arm were drawn from COV1001, a multicentre, randomized, double-blind, placebo-controlled phase I-IIa trial testing Ad26.COV2.S in healthy adults. TCRbeta repertoire sequencing served as the tool for gauging how specific and how broad the SARS-CoV-2-reactive T cell receptors were following Ad26.COV2.S vaccination. Participants in the trial were split at random into five groups of five each, receiving low-dose or high-dose Ad26.COV2.S once or twice, or else placebo on both occasions. Throughout the experiments and outcome assessment, investigators stayed blinded to trial group allocation. Dosing of Ad26.COV2.S was intramuscular, at either 5x10^10 or 1x10^11 viral particles, delivered as one shot or as two shots spaced 56 days apart. The TCR-sequenced set comprised approximately 32 samples: some 20 Ad26.COV2.S vaccine recipients, 5 placebo recipients and 8 SARS-CoV-2 convalescent individuals. What the work shows at the level of the full study, not this receptor alone: After vaccination, spike-specific CD8+ and CD4+ T cell responses were reported to show substantial breadth. The authors noted that total T cell responses may have been underestimated by the TCR breadth and depth analyses. The study was not powered for comparison of responses between vaccine doses or regimens. Non-spike TCR breadth was comparable between vaccine and placebo recipients, consistent with the vaccine containing only spike. Ad26.COV2.S recipients had higher spike-specific TCR breadth than placebo recipients (P = 0.0014).

TCRbeta CDR3 regions were sequenced with the immunoSEQ Assay. After extraction, genomic DNA underwent amplification by bias-controlled multiplex PCR, followed by high-throughput sequencing. On the study's bioinformatics: To quantify the absolute abundance of every unique TCRbeta CDR3 region, sequences were collapsed and filtered. Usable DNA was measured by amplifying reference genes present in all nucleated cells, and TCRbeta template counts were normalized to that usable DNA to estimate T cell fraction. Repertoire TCRs were annotated as SARS-CoV-2-specific by exact matching of V gene, CDR3 amino acid sequence and J gene to a known reactive TCR set. The reference SARS-CoV-2 TCR set was obtained from MIRA and was filtered for enrichment in COVID-19-positive ImmuneCODE repertoires, whereby public or cross-reactive TCRs were removed. Based on the MIRA antigens, annotated TCRs were further analysed at the level of specific ORF or position within ORF. Breadth was defined as annotated unique rearrangements over total unique productive rearrangements; depth was the summed frequency of those rearrangements. Group comparisons of TCR breadth used two-sided Wilcoxon rank-sum tests. TCRdb's version of the immuneACCESS table is confined to in-frame rearrangements and falls short of the full clone set. An unresolved V gene accounts for under half of the shortfall where checked; the remainder is of unknown origin. V, J and clone size are those of that table, while D and trimming were read from the DNA. A total of around 270,000 clones appear in this sample, roughly 87% of them only once. The biggest ten clones account for roughly 3% of the sample.

Taken with the paper, the label for treatment or condition translates to: 15 to 20 received Ad26.COV2.S at low or high dose, single or two shots; about 5 received placebo; per-sample allocation not given. For vaccine and placebo recipients, repertoires were sequenced using samples collected on day 63 after the first injection. In Cohort 1b, around 23 adults aged 18-55 years were enrolled at a single site in Boston, USA, between 29 July and 7 August 2020. Ad26.COV2.S consisted of a replication-incompetent adenovirus type 26 vector by which a prefusion-stabilized SARS-CoV-2 spike protein from the original Wuhan strain was expressed. Notes on this clone: It has no known antigen specificity. No much larger clonotype is one base removed from it; base qualities were not supplied. The sample contains more than one DNA sequence encoding this CDR3.

The TCR originated in a person between 18 and 60 years old who received the Ad26.COV2.S COVID-19 vaccine or a placebo. The specimen was peripheral blood, collected in a trial of Ad26.COV2.S vaccine versus placebo.

The bases are TGTGCCAGCTCACCAGCGGGGAACACTGAAGCTTTCTTT. Translated, this gives CASSPAGNTEAFF. The chain is made from TRBV18 and TRBJ1-1; the D segment cannot be called with confidence. The CDR3 runs 13 amino acids, cysteine and phenylalanine included. Here the CDR3 DNA is all that survives: 39 bases in frame from base 1. V sheds 2 bases and J sheds 1 base, leaving 5 bases between their ends. Based on the germline V gene, the CDR1 and CDR2 sequences are KGHSH and LQKENI.